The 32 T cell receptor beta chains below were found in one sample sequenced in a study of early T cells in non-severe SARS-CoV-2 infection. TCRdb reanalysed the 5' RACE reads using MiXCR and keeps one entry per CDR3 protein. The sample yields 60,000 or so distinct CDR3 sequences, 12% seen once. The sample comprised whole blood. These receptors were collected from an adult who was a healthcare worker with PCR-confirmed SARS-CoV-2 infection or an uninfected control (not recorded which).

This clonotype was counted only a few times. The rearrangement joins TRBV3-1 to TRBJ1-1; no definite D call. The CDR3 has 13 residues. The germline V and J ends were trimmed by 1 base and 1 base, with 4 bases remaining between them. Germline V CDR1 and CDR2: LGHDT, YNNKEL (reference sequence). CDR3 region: CASSQAWNTEAFF. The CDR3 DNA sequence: TGTGCCAGCAGCCAAGCGTGGAACACTGAAGCTTTCTTT.

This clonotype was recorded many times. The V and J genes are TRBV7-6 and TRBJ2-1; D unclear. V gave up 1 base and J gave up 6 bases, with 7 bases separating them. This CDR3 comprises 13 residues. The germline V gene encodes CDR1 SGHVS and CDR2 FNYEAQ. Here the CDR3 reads CASSLGVVNEQFF. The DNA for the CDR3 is TGTGCCAGCAGCTTAGGAGTCGTCAATGAGCAGTTCTTC.

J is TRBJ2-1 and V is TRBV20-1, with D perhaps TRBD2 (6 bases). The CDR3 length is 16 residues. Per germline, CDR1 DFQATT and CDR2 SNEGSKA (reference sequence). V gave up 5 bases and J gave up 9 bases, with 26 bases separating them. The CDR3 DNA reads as TGCAGTGCTCCGGCGACAACGAGGAGGGTTAGGAGTGAGCAGTTCTTC. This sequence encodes CSAPATTRRVRSEQFF.

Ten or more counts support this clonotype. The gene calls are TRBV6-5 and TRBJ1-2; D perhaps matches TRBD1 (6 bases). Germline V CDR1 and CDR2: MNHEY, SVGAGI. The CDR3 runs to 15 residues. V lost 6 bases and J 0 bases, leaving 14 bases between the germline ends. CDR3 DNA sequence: TGTGCCAGCAGCCGCGACAGGCAAACTAACTATGGCTACACCTTC. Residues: CASSRDRQTNYGYTF.

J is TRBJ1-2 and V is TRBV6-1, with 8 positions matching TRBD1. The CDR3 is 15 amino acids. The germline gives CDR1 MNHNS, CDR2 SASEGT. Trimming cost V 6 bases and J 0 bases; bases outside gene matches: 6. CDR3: CASRAGGTANYGYTF. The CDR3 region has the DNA TGTGCCAGCAGAGCAGGGGGCACAGCTAACTATGGCTACACCTTC.

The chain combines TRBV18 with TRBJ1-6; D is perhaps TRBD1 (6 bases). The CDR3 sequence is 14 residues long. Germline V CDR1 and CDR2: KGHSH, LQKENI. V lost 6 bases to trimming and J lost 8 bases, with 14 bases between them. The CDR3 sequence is CASSPAGADSPLHF. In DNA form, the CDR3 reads TGTGCCAGCTCCCCTGCAGGGGCGGATTCACCCCTCCACTTT.

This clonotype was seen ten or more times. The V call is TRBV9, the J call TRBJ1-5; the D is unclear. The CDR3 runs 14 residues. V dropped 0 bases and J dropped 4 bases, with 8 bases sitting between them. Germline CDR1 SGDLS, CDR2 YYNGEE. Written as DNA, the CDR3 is TGTGCCAGCAGCGTAGACGGTAGGAATCAGCCCCAGCATTTT. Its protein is CASSVDGRNQPQHF. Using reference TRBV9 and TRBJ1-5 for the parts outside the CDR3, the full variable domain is DSGVTQTPKHLITATGQRVTLRCSPRSGDLSVYWYQQSLDQGLQFLIQYYNGEERAKGNILERFSAQQFPDLHSELNLSSLELGDSALYFCASSVDGRNQPQHFGDGTRLSIL.

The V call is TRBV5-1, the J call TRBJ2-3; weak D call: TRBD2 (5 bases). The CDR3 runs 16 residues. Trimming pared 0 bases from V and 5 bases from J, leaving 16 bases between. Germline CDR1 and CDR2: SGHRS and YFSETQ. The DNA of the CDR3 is TGCGCCAGCAGCTTGGACCCGGGGAGTTCCTTAGATACGCAGTATTTT. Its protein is CASSLDPGSSLDTQYF. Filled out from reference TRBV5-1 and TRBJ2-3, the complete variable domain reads KAGVTQTPRYLIKTRGQQVTLSCSPISGHRSVSWYQQTPGQGLQFLFEYFSETQRNKGNFPGRFSGRQFSNSRSEMNVSTLELGDSALYLCASSLDPGSSLDTQYFGPGTRLTVL.

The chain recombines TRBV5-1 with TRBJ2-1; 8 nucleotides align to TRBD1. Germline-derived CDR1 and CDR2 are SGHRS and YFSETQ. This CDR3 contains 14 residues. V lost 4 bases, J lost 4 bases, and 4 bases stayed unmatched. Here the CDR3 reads CASSDGTGYNEQFF. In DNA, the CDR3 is TGCGCCAGCAGCGACGGGACAGGATACAATGAGCAGTTCTTC.

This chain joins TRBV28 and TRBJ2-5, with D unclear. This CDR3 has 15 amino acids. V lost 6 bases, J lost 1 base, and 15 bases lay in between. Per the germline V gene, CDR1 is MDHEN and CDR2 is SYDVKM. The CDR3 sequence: CASRGQAARQETQYF. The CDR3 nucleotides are TGTGCCAGCAGAGGGCAGGCCGCGCGCCAAGAGACCCAGTACTTC. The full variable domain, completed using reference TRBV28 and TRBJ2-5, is DVKVTQSSRYLVKRTGEKVFLECVQDMDHENMFWYRQDPGLGLRLIYFSYDVKMKEKGDIPEGYSVSREKKERFSLILESASTNQTSMYLCASRGQAARQETQYFGPGTRLLVL.

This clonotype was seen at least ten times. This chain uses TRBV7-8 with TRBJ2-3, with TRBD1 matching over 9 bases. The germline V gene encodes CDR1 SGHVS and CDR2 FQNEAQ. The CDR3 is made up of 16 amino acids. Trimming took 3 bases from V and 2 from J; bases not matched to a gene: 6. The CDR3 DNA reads TGTGCCAGCAGCTTCAGACAGGGGGGGAACACAGATACGCAGTATTTT. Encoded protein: CASSFRQGGNTDTQYF.

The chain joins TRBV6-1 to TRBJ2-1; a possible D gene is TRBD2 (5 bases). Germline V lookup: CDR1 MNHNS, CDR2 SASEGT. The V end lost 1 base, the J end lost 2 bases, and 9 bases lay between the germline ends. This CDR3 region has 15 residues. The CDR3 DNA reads TGTGCCAGCAGTGAAGAGCCGGGAACCTACAATGAGCAGTTCTTC. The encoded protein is CASSEEPGTYNEQFF.

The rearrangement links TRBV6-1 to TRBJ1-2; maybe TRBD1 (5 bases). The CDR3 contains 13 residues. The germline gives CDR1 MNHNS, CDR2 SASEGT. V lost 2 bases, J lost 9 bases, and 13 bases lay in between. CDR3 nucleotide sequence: TGTGCCAGCAGTGAATACCAGGGCTGGAGCTACACCTTC. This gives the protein CASSEYQGWSYTF.

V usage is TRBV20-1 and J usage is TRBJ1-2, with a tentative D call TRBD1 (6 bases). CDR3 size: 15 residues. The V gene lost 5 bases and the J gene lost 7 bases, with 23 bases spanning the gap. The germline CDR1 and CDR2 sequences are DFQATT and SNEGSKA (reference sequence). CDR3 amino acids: CSAFPRGQSTVGYTF. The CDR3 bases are TGCAGTGCTTTTCCCAGGGGACAATCCACAGTTGGCTACACCTTC.

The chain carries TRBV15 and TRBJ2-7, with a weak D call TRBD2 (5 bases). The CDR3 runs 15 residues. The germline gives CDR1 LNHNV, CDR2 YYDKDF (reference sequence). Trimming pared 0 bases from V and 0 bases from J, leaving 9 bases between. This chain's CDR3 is CATSRDRGFSYEQYF. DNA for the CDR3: TGTGCCACCAGCAGAGATAGAGGGTTCTCCTACGAGCAGTACTTC.

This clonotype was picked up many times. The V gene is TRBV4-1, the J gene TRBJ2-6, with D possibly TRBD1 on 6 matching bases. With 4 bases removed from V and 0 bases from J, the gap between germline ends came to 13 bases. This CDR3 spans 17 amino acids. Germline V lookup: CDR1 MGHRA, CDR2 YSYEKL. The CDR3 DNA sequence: TGCGCCAGCAGCCGAACTATACAGGGCTCTGGGGCCAACGTCCTGACTTTC. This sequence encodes CASSRTIQGSGANVLTF.

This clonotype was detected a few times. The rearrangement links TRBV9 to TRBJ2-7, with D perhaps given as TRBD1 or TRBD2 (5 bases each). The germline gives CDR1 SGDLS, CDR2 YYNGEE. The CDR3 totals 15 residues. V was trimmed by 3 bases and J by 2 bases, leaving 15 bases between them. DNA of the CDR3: TGTGCCAGCAGCGCGGTTCCGGGGCCAACCTACGAGCAGTACTTC. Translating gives CASSAVPGPTYEQYF.

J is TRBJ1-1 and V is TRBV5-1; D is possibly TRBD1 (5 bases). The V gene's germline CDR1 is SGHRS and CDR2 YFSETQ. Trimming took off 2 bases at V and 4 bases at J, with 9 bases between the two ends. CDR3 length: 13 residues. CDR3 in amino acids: CASSFTGATEAFF. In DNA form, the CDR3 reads TGCGCCAGCAGCTTCACCGGGGCCACTGAAGCTTTCTTT.

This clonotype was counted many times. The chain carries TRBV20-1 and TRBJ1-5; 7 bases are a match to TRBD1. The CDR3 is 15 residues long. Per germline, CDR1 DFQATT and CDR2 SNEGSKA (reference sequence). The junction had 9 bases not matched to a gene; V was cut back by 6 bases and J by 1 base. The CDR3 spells CSAGTVPLSNQPQHF. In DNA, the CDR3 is TGCAGTGCAGGGACAGTCCCCCTAAGCAATCAGCCCCAGCATTTT.

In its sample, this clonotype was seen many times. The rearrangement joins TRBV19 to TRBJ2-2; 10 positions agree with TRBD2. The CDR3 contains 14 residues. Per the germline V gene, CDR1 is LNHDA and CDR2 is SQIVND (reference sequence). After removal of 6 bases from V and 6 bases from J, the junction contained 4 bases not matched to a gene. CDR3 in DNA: TGTGCCAGTAGCGAAGCGGGAGGGGCCGGGGAGCTGTTTTTT. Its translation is CASSEAGGAGELFF.

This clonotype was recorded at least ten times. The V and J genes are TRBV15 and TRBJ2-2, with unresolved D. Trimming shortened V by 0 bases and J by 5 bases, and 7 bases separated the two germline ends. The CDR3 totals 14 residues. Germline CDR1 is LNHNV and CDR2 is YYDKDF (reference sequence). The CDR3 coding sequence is TGTGCCACCAGCAGAGATATCAAAACCGGGGAGCTGTTTTTT. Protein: CATSRDIKTGELFF.

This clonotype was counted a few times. The CDR3 sequence is CASSLAGGPSPETQYF. The CDR3 nucleotides are TGCGCCAGCAGCTTGGCCGGGGGGCCTTCCCCGGAGACCCAGTACTTC. The V and J genes are TRBV5-1 and TRBJ2-5; possible D gene TRBD2, 7 bases. The V end was cut by 0 bases, the J end by 5 bases, with 17 bases between. Germline CDR1 reads SGHRS; CDR2 reads YFSETQ. The CDR3 sequence is 16 residues long.

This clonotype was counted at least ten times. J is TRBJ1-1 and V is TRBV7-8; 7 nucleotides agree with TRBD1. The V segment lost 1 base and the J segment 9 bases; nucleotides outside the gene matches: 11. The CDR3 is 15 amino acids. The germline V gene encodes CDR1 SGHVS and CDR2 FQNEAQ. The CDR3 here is CASSLDVPGQEKAFF. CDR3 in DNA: TGTGCCAGCAGCTTAGACGTTCCTGGACAGGAAAAAGCTTTCTTT.

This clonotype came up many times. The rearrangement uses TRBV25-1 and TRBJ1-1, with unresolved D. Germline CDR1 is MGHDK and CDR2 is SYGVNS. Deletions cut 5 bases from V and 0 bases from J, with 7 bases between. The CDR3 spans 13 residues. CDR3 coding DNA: TGTGCCAGCAGTTGGTCCCTGAACACTGAAGCTTTCTTT. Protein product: CASSWSLNTEAFF.

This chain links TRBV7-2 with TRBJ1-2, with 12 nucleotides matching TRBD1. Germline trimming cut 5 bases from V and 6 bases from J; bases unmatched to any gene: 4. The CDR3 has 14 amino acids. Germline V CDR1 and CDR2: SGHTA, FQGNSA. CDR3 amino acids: CASSHRDRGHGYTF. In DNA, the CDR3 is TGTGCCAGCAGCCATAGGGACAGGGGGCATGGCTACACCTTC.

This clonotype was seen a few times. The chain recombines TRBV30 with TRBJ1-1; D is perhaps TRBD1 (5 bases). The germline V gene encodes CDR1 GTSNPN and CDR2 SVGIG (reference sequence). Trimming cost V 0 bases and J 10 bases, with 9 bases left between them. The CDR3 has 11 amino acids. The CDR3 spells CAWSVEGPAFF. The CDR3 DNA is TGTGCCTGGAGTGTTGAGGGACCAGCTTTCTTT.

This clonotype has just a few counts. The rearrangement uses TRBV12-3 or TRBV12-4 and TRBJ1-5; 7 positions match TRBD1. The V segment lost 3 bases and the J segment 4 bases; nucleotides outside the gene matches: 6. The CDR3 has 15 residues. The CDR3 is CASSLSGTVNQPQHF. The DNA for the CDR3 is TGTGCCAGCAGTTTGTCCGGGACAGTGAATCAGCCCCAGCATTTT.

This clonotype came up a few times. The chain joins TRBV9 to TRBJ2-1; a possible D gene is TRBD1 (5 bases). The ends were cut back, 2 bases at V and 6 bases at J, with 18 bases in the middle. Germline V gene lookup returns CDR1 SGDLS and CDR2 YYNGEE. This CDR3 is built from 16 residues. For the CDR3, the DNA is TGTGCCAGCAGCGTTTCGGTTTCCAGGGTGGGCAATGAGCAGTTCTTC. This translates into CASSVSVSRVGNEQFF.

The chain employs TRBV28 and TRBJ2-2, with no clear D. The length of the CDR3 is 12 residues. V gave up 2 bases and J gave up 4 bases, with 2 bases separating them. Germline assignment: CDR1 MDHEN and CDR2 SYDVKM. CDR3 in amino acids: CASSLSTGELFF. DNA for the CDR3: TGTGCCAGCAGTTTAAGCACCGGGGAGCTGTTTTTT.

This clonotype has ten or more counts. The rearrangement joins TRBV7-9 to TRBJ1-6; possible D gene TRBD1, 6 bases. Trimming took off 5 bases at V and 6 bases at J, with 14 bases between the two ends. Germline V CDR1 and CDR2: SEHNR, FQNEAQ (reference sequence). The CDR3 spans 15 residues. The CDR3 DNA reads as TGTGCCAGCAGCCCTACCCAGGACAGTAATTCACCCCTCCACTTT. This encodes CASSPTQDSNSPLHF.

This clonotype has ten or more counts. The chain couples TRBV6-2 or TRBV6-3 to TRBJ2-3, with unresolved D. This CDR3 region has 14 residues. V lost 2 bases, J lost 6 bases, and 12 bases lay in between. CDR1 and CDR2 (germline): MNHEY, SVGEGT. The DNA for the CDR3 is TGTGCCAGCAGTTACGCCTCCCTCGAGGATACGCAGTATTTT. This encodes CASSYASLEDTQYF.

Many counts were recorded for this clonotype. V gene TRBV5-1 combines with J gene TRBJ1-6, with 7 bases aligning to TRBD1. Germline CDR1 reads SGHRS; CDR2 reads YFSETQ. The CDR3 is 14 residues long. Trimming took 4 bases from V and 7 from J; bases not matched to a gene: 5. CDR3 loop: CASSHGTANSPLHF. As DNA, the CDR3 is TGCGCCAGCAGCCATGGGACAGCCAATTCACCCCTCCACTTT.